The 14 T cell receptor beta chains below were found in one sample sequenced in a study of neoadjuvant anti-PD-1 for oral cavity cancer. Libraries were prepared by immunoSEQ multiplex PCR; TCRdb keeps only in-frame clonotypes and omits some of them. Altogether 8,500 to 10,000 clones are present, roughly 70% being singletons, with the ten largest covering about 3.9%. Noted time point: after neoadjuvant nivolumab, at surgical resection. Here the sequenced sample was PBMCs, taken after nivolumab (anti-PD-1) treatment. These receptors were obtained from a person aged 35-79 years with oral cavity squamous cell carcinoma.

Only a few counts were recorded for this clone. This sequence joins TRBV7-6 and TRBJ2-5; TRBD2 might be the D (6 bases). The CDR3 is made up of 17 amino acids. Germline V CDR1 and CDR2: SGHVS, FNYEAQ. The ends were cut back, 2 bases at V and 5 bases at J, with 21 bases in the middle. The CDR3 is CASSLSTWRGRKETQYF. The DNA for the CDR3 is TGTGCCAGCAGCTTATCAACGTGGAGGGGTAGGAAGGAGACCCAGTACTTC.

This chain connects TRBV7-9 to TRBJ2-1; D is possibly TRBD2 (5 bases). V was clipped by 8 bases and J by 7 bases, with 18 bases between them. The CDR3 contains 14 residues. Germline V gives CDR1 SEHNR, CDR2 FQNEAQ (reference sequence). As DNA, the CDR3 is TGTGCCAGCTTTAAGGACTTACAAGGGAATGAGCAGTTCTTC. Translating gives CASFKDLQGNEQFF. Supplemented by reference TRBV7-9 and TRBJ2-1, the full variable domain reads DTGVSQNPRHKITKRGQNVTFRCDPISEHNRLYWYRQTLGQGPEFLTYFQNEAQLEKSRLLSDRFSAERPKGSFSTLEIQRTEQGDSAMYLCASFKDLQGNEQFFGPGTRLTVL.

The CDR3 region is CAISDTGAPGTEAFF. In DNA, the CDR3 is TGTGCCATCAGTGACACAGGGGCCCCGGGTACTGAAGCTTTCTTT. The chain couples TRBV10-3 to TRBJ1-1, with TRBD1 matching 7 bases. This CDR3 has 15 residues. The germline V gene encodes CDR1 ENHRY and CDR2 SYGVKD. The junction had 9 bases not matched to a gene; V was cut back by 3 bases and J by 5 bases.

This clone showed up just a few times. The rearrangement uses TRBV14 and TRBJ2-2, with TRBD2 identical over 10 bases. With V trimmed by 8 bases and J by 1 base, 7 bases remained unmatched. There are 16 residues in the CDR3. Germline values: CDR1 SGHDN, CDR2 FVKESK. Here the CDR3 reads CASRASGRGNTGELFF. DNA for the CDR3: TGTGCCAGCCGGGCTAGCGGGAGAGGGAACACCGGGGAGCTGTTTTTT.

The V call is TRBV27, the J call TRBJ1-1, with D unresolved. The CDR3 spans 13 residues. Germline CDR1 is MNHEY and CDR2 is SMNVEV (reference sequence). Trimming left V 1 base short and J 6 bases short, with 9 bases between. The CDR3 DNA reads as TGTGCCAGCAGTTTATGGTCAAGTGCTGAAGCTTTCTTT. Protein product: CASSLWSSAEAFF.

V is TRBV7-2 and J is TRBJ1-3; 7 bases fit TRBD1. CDR1 and CDR2 from the germline V gene are SGHTA and FQGNSA. This CDR3 has 15 amino acids. V lost 5 bases and J lost 0; bases outside the gene matches: 4. CDR3 sequence reads: CASSPGGASGNTIYF. The CDR3 nucleotides read TGTGCCAGCAGCCCAGGGGGGGCCTCTGGAAACACCATATATTTT.

Written as DNA, the CDR3 is TGTGCCAGCAGCTTACAGGGGAAAAATTCACCCCTCCACTTT. It is translated as CASSLQGKNSPLHF. The V call is TRBV7-2, the J call TRBJ1-6, with D perhaps TRBD1 (6 bases). V lost 2 bases and J 7 bases, leaving 9 bases between the germline ends. The CDR3 has 14 residues. Germline assignment: CDR1 SGHTA and CDR2 FQGNSA.

The gene calls are TRBV2 and TRBJ2-6; TRBD1 agrees at 8 bases. V lost 7 bases to trimming and J lost 0 bases; unmatched junction nucleotides: 5. Germline loops: CDR1 SNHLY, CDR2 FYNNEI. This CDR3 spans 16 amino acids. CDR3 in amino acids: CASTRDRSSGANVLTF. As DNA, the CDR3 is TGTGCCAGCACCCGGGACAGGTCCTCTGGGGCCAACGTCCTGACTTTC.

The sample holds a few counts of this clone. The genes are TRBV29-1 and TRBJ1-2; D call uncertain. This CDR3 region has 10 residues. The germline V gene encodes CDR1 SQVTM and CDR2 ANQGSEA. The V gene lost 3 bases and the J gene lost 3 bases, with 2 bases spanning the gap. The CDR3 region has the DNA TGCAGCGTTGAGCACTATGGCTACACCTTC. It specifies CSVEHYGYTF.

The chain recombines TRBV6-5 with TRBJ2-7; weak D call: TRBD1 (6 bases). The germline V gene has CDR1 MNHEY and CDR2 SVGAGI. The CDR3 is made up of 14 amino acids. V shed 5 bases and J shed 4 bases, with 15 bases lying between them. CDR3 bases: TGTGCCAGCAGTCCATCCAACAGGGAGTACGAGCAGTACTTC. It encodes CASSPSNREYEQYF.

This chain joins TRBV4-1 and TRBJ1-1; unclear D gene. CDR1 is MGHRA and CDR2 is YSYEKL in the germline V gene. Trimming removed 4 bases at V and 2 bases at J, with 14 bases between. This CDR3 comprises 15 residues. The CDR3, as DNA: TGCGCCAGCAGCCCAATTGGCGAACCTAACACTGAAGCTTTCTTT. Amino acids: CASSPIGEPNTEAFF.

The V and J genes are TRBV5-6 and TRBJ1-5; TRBD1 aligns across 8 bases. Trimming removed 3 bases from V and 1 base from J; junction bases left unmatched: 12. CDR1 and CDR2 from the germline V gene are SGHDT and YYEEEE. The CDR3 loop spans 18 amino acids. This CDR3 reads CASSYGTGGVESNQPQHF. CDR3 sequence (DNA): TGTGCCAGCAGCTACGGGACAGGAGGAGTCGAGAGCAATCAGCCCCAGCATTTT.

This chain connects TRBV6-1 to TRBJ2-7; D is uncertain. The CDR3 totals 18 residues. CDR1 and CDR2 from the germline V gene are MNHNS and SASEGT. Trimming took off 1 base at V and 3 bases at J, with 22 bases between the two ends. The CDR3 is CASSEGAPRVTAFYEQYF. CDR3 DNA: TGTGCCAGCAGTGAAGGGGCCCCCCGAGTAACAGCCTTCTACGAGCAGTACTTC.

V gene TRBV10-2 combines with J gene TRBJ1-6; 10 nucleotides agree with TRBD1. Germline CDR1 and CDR2: WSHSY and SAAADI. Germline trimming cut 6 bases from V and 10 bases from J; bases unmatched to any gene: 9. The CDR3 extends over 15 amino acids. The CDR3: CASRPPGQGSSPLHF. The DNA of the CDR3 is TGCGCCAGCAGGCCACCGGGACAGGGGTCCTCACCCCTCCACTTT.